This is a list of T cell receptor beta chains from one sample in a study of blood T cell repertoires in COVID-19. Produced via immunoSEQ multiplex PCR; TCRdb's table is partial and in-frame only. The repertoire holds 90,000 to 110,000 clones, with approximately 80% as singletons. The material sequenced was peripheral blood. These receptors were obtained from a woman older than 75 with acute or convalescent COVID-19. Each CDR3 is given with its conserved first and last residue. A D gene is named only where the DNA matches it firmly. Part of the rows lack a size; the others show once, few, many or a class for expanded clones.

cdr3_nt: TGCGCCAGCAGCTTGGATCCAGGCAATCAGCCCCAGCATTTT; cdr3_aa: CASSLDPGNQPQHF; d_call: .; j_call: TRBJ1-5; clone_size: once; v_call: TRBV5-1
cdr3_nt: TGTGCCAGCAGTCCCGGGCTAGCGGGAGGGCCGGGGACCGGGGAGCTGTTTTTT; cdr3_aa: CASSPGLAGGPGTGELFF; d_call: TRBD2; j_call: TRBJ2-2; clone_size: few; v_call: TRBV28
cdr3_nt: TGTGCCAGTAGTTTCGGACAGGGCGGAACTAATGAAAAACTGTTTTTT; cdr3_aa: CASSFGQGGTNEKLFF; d_call: TRBD1; j_call: TRBJ1-4; clone_size: .; v_call: TRBV19
cdr3_nt: TGTGCCAGCAGTTACCCGGGACAGAGCCAAGGCTACAATGAGCAGTTCTTC; cdr3_aa: CASSYPGQSQGYNEQFF; d_call: TRBD1; j_call: TRBJ2-1; clone_size: once; v_call: TRBV6-2/TRBV6-3
cdr3_nt: TGCGCCAGCAGCCAAGGGAGGGGGCTGGGCACTGAAGCTTTCTTT; cdr3_aa: CASSQGRGLGTEAFF; d_call: TRBD1; j_call: TRBJ1-1; clone_size: .; v_call: TRBV4-3
cdr3_nt: TGCGCCAGCAGTTTTAAGGACACAAACACTGAAGCTTTCTTT; cdr3_aa: CASSFKDTNTEAFF; d_call: .; j_call: TRBJ1-1; clone_size: .; v_call: TRBV5-1
cdr3_nt: TGCGCCAGCAGCCGCGGGACTAGCGACTACAATGAGCAGTTCTTC; cdr3_aa: CASSRGTSDYNEQFF; d_call: TRBD2; j_call: TRBJ2-1; clone_size: .; v_call: TRBV5-1
cdr3_nt: TGTGCCAGCAGTTTATCGACAGGGTTGGGGTATGGCTACACCTTC; cdr3_aa: CASSLSTGLGYGYTF; d_call: TRBD1; j_call: TRBJ1-2; clone_size: .; v_call: TRBV28
cdr3_nt: TGTGCCAGCACCAGGGGGCGGACAGATACGCAGTATTTT; cdr3_aa: CASTRGRTDTQYF; d_call: TRBD1; j_call: TRBJ2-3; clone_size: once; v_call: TRBV6-5
cdr3_nt: TGTGCCACCAGTGATCCTAATCCGGGACACAGCTCCTACAATGAGCAGTTCTTC; cdr3_aa: CATSDPNPGHSSYNEQFF; d_call: .; j_call: TRBJ2-1; clone_size: .; v_call: TRBV24-1
cdr3_nt: TGCGCCAGCAGCGACGGGACAGGGACTGAAAAACTGTTTTTT; cdr3_aa: CASSDGTGTEKLFF; d_call: TRBD1; j_call: TRBJ1-4; clone_size: .; v_call: TRBV5-1
cdr3_nt: TGTGCCAGCACCATCCGACGGGGAGATACGCAGTATTTT; cdr3_aa: CASTIRRGDTQYF; d_call: .; j_call: TRBJ2-3; clone_size: .; v_call: TRBV5-5
cdr3_nt: TGTGCCAGCAGCACACCGGGACTAGCGGGAGAGAGTGAGCAGTTCTTC; cdr3_aa: CASSTPGLAGESEQFF; d_call: TRBD2; j_call: TRBJ2-1; clone_size: .; v_call: TRBV5-5
cdr3_nt: TGCGCCAGCAGCTTGTCATCCGGTCGGTCTGAAGCTTTCTTT; cdr3_aa: CASSLSSGRSEAFF; d_call: .; j_call: TRBJ1-1; clone_size: once; v_call: TRBV5-1
cdr3_nt: TGTGCCAGTAGTATAGGCCGGACTAGCGGGGAAAACAATGAGCAGTTCTTC; cdr3_aa: CASSIGRTSGENNEQFF; d_call: TRBD2; j_call: TRBJ2-1; clone_size: .; v_call: TRBV19
cdr3_nt: TGCGCCAGCAGCCAAGATGGAGACAGGGGGAATATCGTGGATGGCTACACCTTC; cdr3_aa: CASSQDGDRGNIVDGYTF; d_call: TRBD1; j_call: TRBJ1-2; clone_size: few; v_call: TRBV4-3
cdr3_nt: TGTGCCAGCACAAGCTTCTCGGGCGAGCAGTACTTC; cdr3_aa: CASTSFSGEQYF; d_call: .; j_call: TRBJ2-7; clone_size: few; v_call: TRBV28
cdr3_nt: TGCGCCAGCAGCTTGGAACGACAAGGCACTGAAGCTTTCTTT; cdr3_aa: CASSLERQGTEAFF; d_call: .; j_call: TRBJ1-1; clone_size: once; v_call: TRBV5-1
cdr3_nt: TGTGCCAGCAGCCCGGGACAGGGGGCCAATCAGCCCCAGCATTTT; cdr3_aa: CASSPGQGANQPQHF; d_call: TRBD1; j_call: TRBJ1-5; clone_size: .; v_call: TRBV6-6
cdr3_nt: TGTGCCAGCAGCTCCCAGGGCACAGATACGCAGTATTTT; cdr3_aa: CASSSQGTDTQYF; d_call: .; j_call: TRBJ2-3; clone_size: .; v_call: TRBV5-4
cdr3_nt: TGTGCCAGCGGCCTCACCGAAAAACTGTTTTTT; cdr3_aa: CASGLTEKLFF; d_call: .; j_call: TRBJ1-4; clone_size: .; v_call: TRBV12-3/TRBV12-4
cdr3_nt: TGTGCCAGCAGGACAGGGTCAACTAATGAAAAACTGTTTTTT; cdr3_aa: CASRTGSTNEKLFF; d_call: TRBD1; j_call: TRBJ1-4; clone_size: few; v_call: TRBV2
cdr3_nt: TGTGCCAGCAGTTACTCCGGAATTCGGGGGACCCAGTACTTC; cdr3_aa: CASSYSGIRGTQYF; d_call: .; j_call: TRBJ2-5; clone_size: .; v_call: TRBV6-5
cdr3_nt: TGTGCCTGGAGCAGGGGGGACGGAAACACCATATATTTT; cdr3_aa: CAWSRGDGNTIYF; d_call: TRBD1; j_call: TRBJ1-3; clone_size: .; v_call: TRBV30
cdr3_nt: TGTGCCAGCAGTGGGACAGGGCGATATGAAAAACTGTTTTTT; cdr3_aa: CASSGTGRYEKLFF; d_call: TRBD1; j_call: TRBJ1-4; clone_size: few; v_call: TRBV2
cdr3_nt: TGTGCCATCAGGACAGGCGCCCCGGGGAACACCATATATTTT; cdr3_aa: CAIRTGAPGNTIYF; d_call: .; j_call: TRBJ1-3; clone_size: .; v_call: TRBV10-3
cdr3_nt: TGTGCCAGCTCACCACGAGGGGGCCGTGAAAACATTCAGTACTTC; cdr3_aa: CASSPRGGRENIQYF; d_call: TRBD1; j_call: TRBJ2-4; clone_size: .; v_call: TRBV18
cdr3_nt: TGTGCCATCAAGCCGGGACAGCTTAACTATGGCTACACCTTC; cdr3_aa: CAIKPGQLNYGYTF; d_call: TRBD1; j_call: TRBJ1-2; clone_size: .; v_call: TRBV10-3
cdr3_nt: TGTGCCAGCAGCTTAGAAGGAGATCAGCCCCAGCATTTT; cdr3_aa: CASSLEGDQPQHF; d_call: .; j_call: TRBJ1-5; clone_size: .; v_call: TRBV11-2
cdr3_nt: TGCGCCAGCAGCCACTCACTACGGGGTGATCAGCCCCAGCATTTT; cdr3_aa: CASSHSLRGDQPQHF; d_call: .; j_call: TRBJ1-5; clone_size: .; v_call: TRBV4-1
cdr3_nt: TGTGCCACCAGTGCTTGGGACAGTAGGGGAGAGACCCAGTACTTC; cdr3_aa: CATSAWDSRGETQYF; d_call: TRBD1; j_call: TRBJ2-5; clone_size: .; v_call: TRBV24-1
cdr3_nt: TGTGCCAGCAGCTTAGGGACAGGGAACACCGGGGAGCTGTTTTTT; cdr3_aa: CASSLGTGNTGELFF; d_call: .; j_call: TRBJ2-2; clone_size: .; v_call: TRBV13
cdr3_nt: TGTGCCAGCAGCCCAATGGGACAGGGGGCAGAGACCCAGTACTTC; cdr3_aa: CASSPMGQGAETQYF; d_call: TRBD1; j_call: TRBJ2-5; clone_size: .; v_call: TRBV2
cdr3_nt: TGTGCCAGCAGCTCGGGACAGGCCAATAATCAGCCCCAGCATTTT; cdr3_aa: CASSSGQANNQPQHF; d_call: TRBD1; j_call: TRBJ1-5; clone_size: .; v_call: TRBV2
cdr3_nt: TGTGCCAGCAGCGCCCAGGGCGTCTGGACTGAAGCTTTCTTT; cdr3_aa: CASSAQGVWTEAFF; d_call: .; j_call: TRBJ1-1; clone_size: .; v_call: TRBV7-2
cdr3_nt: TGTGCCAGCAGCATTAGCGGGGCGAACACCGGGGAGCTGTTTTTT; cdr3_aa: CASSISGANTGELFF; d_call: TRBD2; j_call: TRBJ2-2; clone_size: .; v_call: TRBV7-2
cdr3_nt: TGTGCCAGCAGTTACTCGAGGCAGGGAGGCTACGAGCAGTACTTC; cdr3_aa: CASSYSRQGGYEQYF; d_call: .; j_call: TRBJ2-7; clone_size: .; v_call: TRBV6-5
cdr3_nt: TGCGCCAGCAGCTCTATACTAGGACATCAGGGGGACAATGAGCAGTTCTTC; cdr3_aa: CASSSILGHQGDNEQFF; d_call: TRBD1; j_call: TRBJ2-1; clone_size: .; v_call: TRBV4-3
cdr3_nt: TGTGCCAGCAAAGGGACAGGGACGCAGTATTTT; cdr3_aa: CASKGTGTQYF; d_call: TRBD1; j_call: TRBJ2-3; clone_size: few; v_call: TRBV2
cdr3_nt: TGTGCCAGCAGCTCCTGGCCAGCGGGAGCAGATACGCAGTATTTT; cdr3_aa: CASSSWPAGADTQYF; d_call: TRBD2; j_call: TRBJ2-3; clone_size: .; v_call: TRBV5-6
cdr3_nt: TGTGCCAGCGGACAGGGGGCAAATCGGGGGGAGCTGTTTTTT; cdr3_aa: CASGQGANRGELFF; d_call: TRBD1; j_call: TRBJ2-2; clone_size: .; v_call: TRBV2
cdr3_nt: TGTGCCACCAGTGCCCGTAGCGGGACCGGGGAGCTGTTTTTT; cdr3_aa: CATSARSGTGELFF; d_call: TRBD2; j_call: TRBJ2-2; clone_size: .; v_call: TRBV24-1
cdr3_nt: TGTGCCAGCAGTTTAGAAGGGGCGGGGAATGAAAAACTGTTTTTT; cdr3_aa: CASSLEGAGNEKLFF; d_call: .; j_call: TRBJ1-4; clone_size: .; v_call: TRBV28
cdr3_nt: TGTGCCAGCTCACTATTCGGGACATTTGGAAACACCATATATTTT; cdr3_aa: CASSLFGTFGNTIYF; d_call: .; j_call: TRBJ1-3; clone_size: .; v_call: TRBV18
cdr3_nt: TGTGCCACCAGTAAAGACAGCGGCAATCAGCCCCAGCATTTT; cdr3_aa: CATSKDSGNQPQHF; d_call: .; j_call: TRBJ1-5; clone_size: .; v_call: TRBV24-1
cdr3_nt: TGCGCCAGCAGTCGGGGGGCGGATAGAGGTGAAGCTTTCTTT; cdr3_aa: CASSRGADRGEAFF; d_call: .; j_call: TRBJ1-1; clone_size: .; v_call: TRBV10-2
cdr3_nt: TGTGCCAGCAGTAAAAGACAGGCAAATGAGCAGTTCTTC; cdr3_aa: CASSKRQANEQFF; d_call: .; j_call: TRBJ2-1; clone_size: .; v_call: TRBV12-3/TRBV12-4
cdr3_nt: TGTGCCAGCAGCCCGAGCGGGAGGGCGGGAGATACGCAGTATTTT; cdr3_aa: CASSPSGRAGDTQYF; d_call: TRBD2; j_call: TRBJ2-3; clone_size: .; v_call: TRBV7-9
cdr3_nt: TGTGCCATCAGTCATGACAGGGTCACTGGAAACACCATATATTTT; cdr3_aa: CAISHDRVTGNTIYF; d_call: TRBD1; j_call: TRBJ1-3; clone_size: few; v_call: TRBV10-3
cdr3_nt: TGCGCCAGCAGCTTGAGGTCACCCAGCGGGGTCGGGGAGCTGTTTTTT; cdr3_aa: CASSLRSPSGVGELFF; d_call: TRBD2; j_call: TRBJ2-2; clone_size: .; v_call: TRBV5-1
cdr3_nt: TGTGCCAGCAGTTCCCCTGGGGGCGGGAGGCCTCACGAGCAGTACTTC; cdr3_aa: CASSSPGGGRPHEQYF; d_call: TRBD2; j_call: TRBJ2-7; clone_size: .; v_call: TRBV28
cdr3_nt: TGTGCCACGTCGGGACTAGCGGGAGGTCGGGAGCAGTTCTTC; cdr3_aa: CATSGLAGGREQFF; d_call: TRBD2; j_call: TRBJ2-1; clone_size: .; v_call: TRBV15
cdr3_nt: TGCGCCAGCAGCTTACAGGGGGGAAACACTGAAGCTTTCTTT; cdr3_aa: CASSLQGGNTEAFF; d_call: TRBD1; j_call: TRBJ1-1; clone_size: .; v_call: TRBV5-1
cdr3_nt: TGTGCCAGCAGACAGGACAGGGGCGTGGTAACAGATACGCAGTATTTT; cdr3_aa: CASRQDRGVVTDTQYF; d_call: TRBD1; j_call: TRBJ2-3; clone_size: few; v_call: TRBV7-8
cdr3_nt: TGTGCCAGCAGCTTGGACTCCTTCCCAGATACGCAGTATTTT; cdr3_aa: CASSLDSFPDTQYF; d_call: .; j_call: TRBJ2-3; clone_size: .; v_call: TRBV6-2/TRBV6-3